This TCR beta chain was recorded in a study of cytomegalovirus exposure and HLA in healthy donors. Whole-study findings and limits: The study listed roughly 160 cytomegalovirus-associated TCR beta chains. The CMV antigen specificity of a few CMV-associated chains was confirmed through in vitro analysis.

The table lists this clone with a count of one. What it binds is not known. Donors sampled were nominally healthy, though unrecorded immune exposures were likely. Use of 60 Vbeta and 13 Jbeta primers characterized the PCR. Assay: immunoSEQ multiplex PCR; the TCRdb copy retains only in-frame clones and omits some. The data contain about 160,000 clones, 80% of them seen just once; the ten biggest clones take up roughly 9%. The V and J ends lost 5 bases and 0 bases respectively, with 14 bases between them. There are 16 residues in the CDR3. The germline V gene encodes CDR1 MNHEY and CDR2 SVGAGI. The sample taken for sequencing was PBMCs. The chain is built from TRBV6-5 and TRBJ1-3; D unclear. The sequence was collected from a young man in good health and CMV-seropositive. CDR3 sequence reads: CASSHYTRISGNTIYF. In DNA, the CDR3 is TGTGCCAGCAGTCACTACACCAGAATCTCTGGAAACACCATATATTTT.